What follows describes a single T cell receptor beta chain. The data belong to a study of OX40 agonist ivuxolimab in advanced cancers. Study context: It was ivuxolimab, an agonistic anti-OX40 (CD134) antibody, that patients were treated with.

The CDR3 spans 14 residues. Germline loops: CDR1 LGHNA, CDR2 YSLEER. Trimming stripped 1 base from V and 7 bases from J, with 13 bases between. The repertoire was sequenced with immunoSEQ multiplex PCR; TCRdb's copy has only in-frame clones and lacks some. The sample has about 89,000 clones; approximately 91% are singletons. This specimen was CD4+ or CD8+ T cells sorted from blood, taken in a trial of the OX40 agonist ivuxolimab. V gene TRBV4-3 combines with J gene TRBJ1-1, with a tentative D call TRBD1 (5 bases). This clonotype originated in an adult with an advanced solid tumor such as melanoma, head and neck, liver or kidney cancer. CDR3 amino acids: CASSQGWVQGEAFF. DNA for the CDR3: TGCGCCAGCAGCCAAGGGTGGGTGCAGGGTGAAGCTTTCTTT.